One and the same sample provided the 5 T cell receptor beta chains below, sequenced in a study of blood T cell repertoires in COVID-19. Only in-frame clones appear in the TCRdb table, and some are missing; sequencing was by immunoSEQ multiplex PCR. The sample has around 140,000 clones; 80% to 90% are singletons. Sample: PBMCs or T cells enriched from blood (not recorded which). The receptor set was obtained from a man aged 60 to 75 who had recovered from COVID-19.

V usage is TRBV30 and J usage is TRBJ2-3, with 8 bases identical to TRBD2. The CDR3 has 16 residues. Trimming at V came to 1 base and at J to 0 bases, leaving 6 bases not matched to a gene. In germline, CDR1 is GTSNPN, CDR2 SVGIG (reference sequence). CDR3 DNA: TGTGCCTGGAGTGGGGCGGGAGGCAGGAGCACAGATACGCAGTATTTT. Translation: CAWSGAGGRSTDTQYF.

The V and J genes are TRBV5-5 and TRBJ1-1; D unclear. The CDR3 extends over 15 amino acids. The germline V gene has CDR1 SGHKS and CDR2 YYEKEE (reference sequence). Trimming shortened V by 0 bases and J by 3 bases, and 12 bases separated the two germline ends. This CDR3 reads CASSLGAGVDTEAFF. The DNA of the CDR3 is TGTGCCAGCAGCTTGGGGGCCGGGGTAGACACTGAAGCTTTCTTT.

The CDR3 loop reads CASSLHRVNSPLHF. In DNA form, the CDR3 reads TGTGCCAGCAGTTTGCACAGGGTCAATTCACCCCTCCACTTT. The V gene is TRBV6-5, the J gene TRBJ1-6; the D gene is possibly TRBD1 (6 bases). The germline CDR1 and CDR2 sequences are MNHEY and SVGAGI. This CDR3 region has 14 residues. Deletions cut 4 bases from V and 7 bases from J, with 11 bases between.

The V gene is TRBV6-5, the J gene TRBJ1-6, with D tentatively TRBD1 (5 bases). CDR3 length equals 14 residues. Trimming cost V 7 bases and J 4 bases, with 11 bases left between them. Per the germline V gene, CDR1 is MNHEY and CDR2 is SVGAGI. CDR3 sequence reads: CASTLSGYNSPLHF. CDR3 in DNA: TGTGCCAGCACCTTATCAGGGTATAATTCACCCCTCCACTTT.

The chain couples TRBV9 to TRBJ2-5, with 8 bases matching TRBD1. The CDR3 has 15 amino acids. J lost 1 base, V lost 0 bases, and 2 bases had no gene match. Germline V lookup: CDR1 SGDLS, CDR2 YYNGEE. The chain's CDR3 is CASSVGTGPQETQYF. The CDR3 region has the DNA TGTGCCAGCAGCGTAGGGACAGGGCCCCAAGAGACCCAGTACTTC. The entire variable domain, with the rest obtained from reference TRBV9 and TRBJ2-5, is as follows: DSGVTQTPKHLITATGQRVTLRCSPRSGDLSVYWYQQSLDQGLQFLIQYYNGEERAKGNILERFSAQQFPDLHSELNLSSLELGDSALYFCASSVGTGPQETQYFGPGTRLLVL.